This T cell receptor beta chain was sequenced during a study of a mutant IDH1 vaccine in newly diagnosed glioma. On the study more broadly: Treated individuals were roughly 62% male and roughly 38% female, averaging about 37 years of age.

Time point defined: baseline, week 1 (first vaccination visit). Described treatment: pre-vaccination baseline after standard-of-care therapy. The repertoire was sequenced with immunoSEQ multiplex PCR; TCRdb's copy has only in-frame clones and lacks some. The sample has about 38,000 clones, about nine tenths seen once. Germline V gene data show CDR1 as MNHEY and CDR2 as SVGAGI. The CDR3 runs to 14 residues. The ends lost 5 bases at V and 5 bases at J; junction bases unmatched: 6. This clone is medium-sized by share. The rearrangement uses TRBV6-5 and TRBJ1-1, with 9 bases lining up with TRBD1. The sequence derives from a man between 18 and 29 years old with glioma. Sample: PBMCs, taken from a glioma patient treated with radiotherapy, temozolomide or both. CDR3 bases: TGTGCCAGCAGTCCCCGGGACAGGGTAACTGAAGCTTTCTTT. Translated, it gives CASSPRDRVTEAFF.